A selection of T cell receptor beta chains follows, all from one sample in a study of HIV-infected patients and healthy controls. TCRdb recomputed calls from the 5' RACE reads with MiXCR, one row per CDR3 protein. The table lists roughly 11,000 distinct CDR3 sequences, over 4% of them singletons. The sample comprised blood. These receptors were obtained from an adult in good health. Both conserved end residues are part of each CDR3. The D gene is left open where the match is weak. The listing skips clone size in some rows; elsewhere it reads once, few, many or a size class.

>TRBV5-5|TRBJ1-1|few|.|14
TGTGCCAGCAGCCTATACAGGGTTGGCACTGAAGCTTTCTTT
CASSLYRVGTEAFF
>TRBV18|TRBJ1-1|many|TRBD1|14
TGTGCCAGCTCAGCTAGGACAGGGCCTGCTGAAGCTTTCTTT
CASSARTGPAEAFF
>TRBV3-1|TRBJ2-3|.|.|18
TGTGCCAGCAGCCAACCACGAAGAAGGGGGGGGAGCACAGATACGCAGTATTTT
CASSQPRRRGGSTDTQYF
>TRBV23-1|TRBJ2-5|many|TRBD1|15
TGCGCCAGCAGTCAAACGGGACAGGGGATAGAGACCCAGTACTTC
CASSQTGQGIETQYF
>TRBV7-2|TRBJ1-5|once|TRBD1|14
TGTGCCAGCAGCTTGCAGGGGGGTAGTCAGCCCCAGCATTTT
CASSLQGGSQPQHF
>TRBV5-1|TRBJ2-6|many|.|15
TGCGCCAGCAGCTCTGGGTGGTCTGGGGCCAACGTCCTGACTTTC
CASSSGWSGANVLTF
>TRBV3-1|TRBJ2-6|medium-sized|.|17
TGTGCCAGCAGCCCCAGCGGCAGTGCCACTGGGGCCAACGTCCTGACTTTC
CASSPSGSATGANVLTF
>TRBV18|TRBJ2-2|few|TRBD1|15
TGTGCCAGCTCCCCTGGACAGGGAGGCACCGGGGAGCTGTTTTTT
CASSPGQGGTGELFF
>TRBV12-3/TRBV12-4|TRBJ1-1|few|.|13
TGTGCCTCCAGTGAGCAATTGAACACTGAAGCTTTCTTT
CASSEQLNTEAFF
>TRBV29-1|TRBJ1-1|.|.|13
TGCAGCGTTGGGCCAGGACTGAACACTGAAGCTTTCTTT
CSVGPGLNTEAFF
>TRBV6-5|TRBJ2-7|many|.|14
TGTGCCAGCAGCGAAGGGGTTTCAGGGTACGAGCAGTACTTC
CASSEGVSGYEQYF
>TRBV30|TRBJ2-5|many|TRBD2|16
TGTGCCTGGACGAGCGGCGGGGGGCTTTCTCGGGAGACCCAGTACTTC
CAWTSGGGLSRETQYF
>TRBV10-2|TRBJ2-3|many|.|14
TGCGCCAGCAGTAGGGACATGGATGCAGATACGCAGTATTTT
CASSRDMDADTQYF